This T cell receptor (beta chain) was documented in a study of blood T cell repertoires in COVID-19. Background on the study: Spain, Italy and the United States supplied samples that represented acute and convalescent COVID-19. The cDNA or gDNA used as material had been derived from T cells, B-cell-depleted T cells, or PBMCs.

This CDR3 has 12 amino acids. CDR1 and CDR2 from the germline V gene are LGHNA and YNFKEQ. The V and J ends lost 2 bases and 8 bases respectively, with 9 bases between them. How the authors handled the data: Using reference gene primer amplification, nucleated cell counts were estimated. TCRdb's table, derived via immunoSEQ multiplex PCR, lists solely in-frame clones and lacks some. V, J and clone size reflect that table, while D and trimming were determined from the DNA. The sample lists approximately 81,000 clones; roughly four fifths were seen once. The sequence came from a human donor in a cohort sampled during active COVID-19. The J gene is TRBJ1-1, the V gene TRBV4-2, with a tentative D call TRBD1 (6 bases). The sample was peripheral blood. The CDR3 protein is CASSQPGTEAFF. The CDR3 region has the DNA TGTGCCAGCAGCCAACCCGGGACAGAAGCTTTCTTT.